This TCR beta chain was profiled in a study of T cell repertoires in cytomegalovirus infection. Across the whole study: CMV infection plus the matching HLA type was flagged by public TCR beta signatures.

TCRdb passed the reads through MiXCR, listing each CDR3 protein once. This sample has some 440,000 distinct CDR3 sequences, with approximately 31% found just once. This clonotype was counted at least ten times. Its specificity is not known. Whole-study results and caveats: Dominating the ex vivo response were TCR beta clonotypes that were CMV-specific and HLA-C-restricted. Frequencies of public TCR beta families were cumulated, and this identified carriers of CMV plus the relevant HLA.

The CDR3 is 18 amino acids. CDR1 is SGHVS and CDR2 is FQNEAQ in the germline V gene. V lost 6 bases to trimming and J lost 0 bases, with 18 bases between them. Source material: PBMCs. The TCR originated in a human donor in good health (CMV status not recorded). Some clones in this sample may be carry-over from other donors' samples. The V gene is TRBV7-8, the J gene TRBJ1-6; D is ambiguous. As DNA, the CDR3 is TGTGCCAGCAGTCTAGAACCGCCCGGGAGCTCCTATAATTCACCCCTCCACTTT. Encoded protein: CASSLEPPGSSYNSPLHF.